This TCR beta chain was recorded in a study of PD-1 blockade in classical Hodgkin lymphoma. Brentuximab vedotin exposure varied, and every patient relapsed after autologous stem cell transplantation. V gave up 5 bases and J gave up 4 bases; unmatched junction bases: 4. This CDR3 has 12 residues. Germline V lookup: CDR1 SQVTM, CDR2 ANQGSEA. TCRdb keeps only in-frame clones here, not all; method: immunoSEQ multiplex PCR. The sample yields roughly 50,000 clones, 81% seen once. This sequence was found in a human donor with classical Hodgkin lymphoma. The starting material was peripheral blood mononuclear cells (PBMCs), obtained at baseline. V is TRBV29-1 and J is TRBJ2-5, with 7 bases that match TRBD1. The CDR3 here is CSVKGAGETQYF. The CDR3 DNA follows: TGCAGCGTTAAGGGGGCTGGAGAGACCCAGTACTTC.